This TCR beta chain was obtained from a study of T cell changes during pregnancy in multiple sclerosis. Sequencing was performed with immunoSEQ multiplex PCR; in TCRdb, only in-frame clones are kept and a portion is missing. The table lists some 100,000 clones, approximately 90% of them singletons. This clonotype was sampled from a female donor with multiple sclerosis, enrolled in a pregnancy study. The source was peripheral blood, collected in the second trimester of pregnancy.

In nucleotides, the CDR3 is TGTGCCAGCAGTTACTCCCGGGACAGGGGCGGATATGGCTACACCTTC. It codes for CASSYSRDRGGYGYTF. The rearrangement links TRBV6-6 to TRBJ1-2; TRBD1 matches 10 bases. Germline CDR1 reads MNHNY; CDR2 reads SVGAGI (reference sequence). V lost 0 bases, J lost 5 bases, and 6 bases stayed unmatched. The CDR3 totals 16 residues.